This T cell receptor beta chain was observed in a study of low-dose radiotherapy and immunotherapy resistance in tumors (dated by TCRdb to between 2021 and 2023). In terms of the full investigation: In Cohort 1, 0.5 Gy per fraction was delivered every 2 weeks, and a total PTV dose of 6.5 Gy was prescribed. Every two weeks, patients got intravenous cyclophosphamide at 200 mg/m2, given one day ahead of each radiation and immunotherapy administration. Trial participants were not randomized into treatment groups. Cohort 2 received 1 Gy per fraction every two weeks, with a total of 13 Gy over 26 weeks. Eight patients were included in the translational analysis, namely three from the first dose cohort plus the first five from the second dose cohort. Patients took aspirin 300 mg orally once daily for four cycles, starting on cycle 1 day 1. Nivolumab and ipilimumab were both given intravenously, with nivolumab at a 240 mg flat dose every two weeks and ipilimumab at 1 mg/kg every six weeks.

This clonotype was seen many times. Its binding antigen is unknown. The sample holds no much larger clone one base away, and base qualities are not on file. To make first-strand cDNA, Superscript III was used along with a set of TRAV- and TRBV-specific primers so that both the TCRalpha and TCRbeta chains were covered. TCRs were amplified for about 19 PCR cycles with Phusion, using a constant-region primer paired with the adapter attached to the V primers. The isolated mRNA was amplified using the MessageAmp II aRNA Amplification Kit, with in vitro transcription performed for roughly 16 hours at 37 degrees C. The Dynabeads mRNA DIRECT Purification Kit was used to isolate mRNA for TCR sequencing. Indexed Illumina adapters were added in a second 25-cycle Phusion PCR, and the resulting products were purified with AMPure XP beads. An Illumina MiniSeq instrument was used to deep-sequence the TCRalpha and TCRbeta libraries. As for how the authors treated the data: Using custom Perl scripts, TCR sequences encoding the same protein were pooled, out-of-frame sequences were removed, and the abundance of each clonotype was computed. Any TCR sequence supported by only a single read was excluded from analysis. Shannon entropy, Gini index, clonality, richness, and the frequency of TCRs shared between repertoires were included as repertoire metrics. TCRdb redid the processing of the public reads, applying fastp at Q25 and MiXCR, and retained in-frame beta chains. Every entry covers one CDR3 protein and lists the most common genes and DNA from its rows. The V and J calls reflect TCRdb's pipeline rather than the authors' work. For this sample the table gives 75,000 to 95,000 distinct CDR3 sequences, of which roughly a tenth were detected only once. The top ten clonotypes cover roughly 1% of the sample.

Trimming leaves V shorter by 6 bases and J shorter by 2 bases, with the junction holding 7 bases beyond the gene matches. Taken from the germline V gene, the CDR1 and CDR2 loops are SGHTA and FQGNSA. The CDR3 numbers 14 residues from cysteine through phenylalanine. The only DNA kept is the CDR3, 42 bases in frame from the first base. The time point label of this sample denotes: before trial treatment. The donors came from RACIN, which was a single-arm phase I dose-escalation trial that paired nivolumab and ipilimumab with aspirin, low-dose cyclophosphamide and low-dose radiotherapy. To be eligible, a patient needed to have an advanced solid tumor that was TIL-negative.

This sample comprised PBMCs, obtained before treatment. The sequence links TRBV7-2 to TRBJ2-7, and 7 junctional nucleotides match TRBD2. This sequence originates from a male donor with prostate cancer. CDR3 loop: CASSSGTTPYEQYF. The DNA sequence is given as TGTGCCAGCAGTTCCGGGACTACACCCTACGAGCAGTACTTC.